The TCR beta chain under discussion was sequenced for a study of beta chain features in type 1 diabetes. The wider study: Cell yields, gender and age were comparable in patients and healthy donors.

Points on this clone: Its antigen is unknown.

Sorted populations all had greater than 98% purity. Whole-study findings and limits: Healthy donors had naive, central memory and Treg TCRB repertoires that appeared less similar than those seen among patients. Any HLA type influence on TCRB rearrangement was left unresolved here. Shortening of TCRB CDR3s, moderate but significant, appeared in all four CD4+ subsets of Type 1 diabetes patients.

The trim removed 2 bases at V and 9 bases at J, leaving 7 bases unmatched. Germline CDR1 reads MGHDK; CDR2 reads SYGVNS. The CDR3 has 15 residues. TCRB transcripts that were expressed got sequenced, as all of the isolated RNA had been reverse transcribed. Clones were read by immunoSEQ multiplex PCR, and TCRdb kept only the in-frame ones, dropping some. Found here are more than 300,000 clones, around 13% of them singletons; the top ten hold approximately 0.011%. The TCR originated in a woman aged 18-30 years with type 1 diabetes. The sequenced sample was naive CD4+ T cells from blood. V and J are TRBV25-1 and TRBJ2-1; TRBD2 agrees at 10 bases. The CDR3, as DNA: TGTGCCAGCAGTGAAGTCAGACTAGCGGGTCTTGAGCAGTTCTTC. Its protein product is CASSEVRLAGLEQFF.